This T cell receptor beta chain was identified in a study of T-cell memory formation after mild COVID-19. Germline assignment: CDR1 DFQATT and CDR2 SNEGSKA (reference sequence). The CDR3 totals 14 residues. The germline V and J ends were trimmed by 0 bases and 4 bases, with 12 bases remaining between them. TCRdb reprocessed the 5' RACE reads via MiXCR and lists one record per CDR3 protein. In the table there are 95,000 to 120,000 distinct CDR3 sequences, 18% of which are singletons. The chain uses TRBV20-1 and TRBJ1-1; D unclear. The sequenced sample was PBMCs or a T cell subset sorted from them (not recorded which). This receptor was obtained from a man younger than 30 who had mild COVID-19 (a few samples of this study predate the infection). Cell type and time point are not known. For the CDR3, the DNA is TGCAGTGCTAGAGATACGGGGTTGAGCACTGAAGCTTTCTTT. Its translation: CSARDTGLSTEAFF.